What follows are 12 T cell receptor beta chains derived from one specimen sequenced in a study of patients and donors after allogeneic stem cell transplantation. A single record per CDR3 protein comes from TCRdb applying MiXCR to the RT-PCR reads. The sample carries about a million distinct CDR3 sequences, roughly 18% recorded once. Sequencing was done on a sample of blood, either unsorted or a sorted T cell fraction (not recorded which). These receptors were obtained from a human donor who was either an allogeneic HSCT recipient or a stem cell or donor lymphocyte infusion donor (not recorded which). It is not recorded whose cells these are; they may come from a transplant donor.

This clonotype has only a few counts. This chain connects TRBV6-2 or TRBV6-3 to TRBJ2-1; the match to TRBD2 covers 11 bases. CDR1 is MNHEY and CDR2 is SVGEGT in the germline V gene. Losses at the gene ends were 6 bases for V and 5 bases for J; bases not matched to a gene: 6. The CDR3 length is 15 residues. DNA of the CDR3: TGTGCCAGCAGCCCTCTAGCGGGGGGCCACAATGAGCAGTTCTTC. Translating gives CASSPLAGGHNEQFF.

J is TRBJ2-1 and V is TRBV5-1, with 9 bases that match TRBD1. Unmatched junction bases numbered 14, after V lost 1 base and J lost 6 bases. Looked up from germline, CDR1 is SGHRS and CDR2 is YFSETQ. This CDR3 region has 18 residues. CDR3 residues: CASSLRTGGTAAFNEQFF. In nucleotides, the CDR3 is TGCGCCAGCAGCTTGAGAACAGGGGGCACAGCCGCGTTCAATGAGCAGTTCTTC. Combining the CDR3 with reference TRBV5-1 and TRBJ2-1 gives the whole variable domain KAGVTQTPRYLIKTRGQQVTLSCSPISGHRSVSWYQQTPGQGLQFLFEYFSETQRNKGNFPGRFSGRQFSNSRSEMNVSTLELGDSALYLCASSLRTGGTAAFNEQFFGPGTRLTVL.

This clonotype was counted a few times. CDR3 DNA: TGCAGTGCTACCAAGACAAGCACAGATACGCAGTATTTT. Its translation is CSATKTSTDTQYF. The gene calls are TRBV20-1 and TRBJ2-3, with D unresolved. CDR1 is DFQATT, CDR2 SNEGSKA, per germline (reference sequence). The V end was cut by 4 bases, the J end by 0 bases, with 8 bases between. There are 13 residues in the CDR3.

This clonotype was recorded at least ten times. This rearrangement joins TRBV7-2 to TRBJ2-7; perhaps TRBD1 as D (6 bases). CDR1 and CDR2 from the germline V gene are SGHTA and FQGNSA. V was cut by 4 bases and J by 1 base, with 8 bases left in between. The CDR3 loop spans 13 amino acids. In DNA form, the CDR3 reads TGTGCCAGCAGCTCGGACAGATCCTACGAGCAGTACTTC. Protein sequence: CASSSDRSYEQYF.

This clonotype was recorded a few times. J is TRBJ2-7 and V is TRBV5-1, with D possibly being TRBD1 or TRBD2 (5 bases each). CDR3 length equals 14 residues. The V end was cut by 0 bases, the J end by 4 bases, with 11 bases between. CDR1 is SGHRS, CDR2 YFSETQ, per germline. The CDR3 DNA reads as TGCGCCAGCAGCTTGGGGGACGGGCTGTACGAGCAGTACTTC. Translation gives CASSLGDGLYEQYF.

This clonotype was observed a handful of times. This sequence joins TRBV12-3 or TRBV12-4 and TRBJ2-3; D not certain. CDR3 length: 14 amino acids. The ends were cut back, 6 bases at V and 0 bases at J, with 10 bases in the middle. This chain's CDR3 is CASRISSSTDTQYF. The CDR3 coding sequence is TGTGCCAGCAGGATTAGCAGTAGCACAGATACGCAGTATTTT.

The chain links TRBV15 to TRBJ1-2; TRBD1 might be the D (5 bases). The CDR3 length is 13 residues. Trimming pared 1 base from V and 2 bases from J, leaving 5 bases between. The germline V gene encodes CDR1 LNHNV and CDR2 YYDKDF (reference sequence). DNA of the CDR3: TGTGCCACCAGCAGAGGACAGAACTATGGCTACACCTTC. Its translation: CATSRGQNYGYTF.

This clonotype was observed a handful of times. The V and J genes are TRBV21-1 and TRBJ2-2. TRBV21-1 is classified as a pseudogene. CDR3 length equals 16 residues. The CDR3 bases are TGTGCCAGCAGCAAAAGATCGCGAGCTCGGCCCGGGGAGCTGTTTTTT. It specifies CASSKRSRARPGELFF.

This clonotype was picked up a small number of times. J is TRBJ1-5 and V is TRBV10-2, with D perhaps TRBD1 (5 bases). V was trimmed by 7 bases and J by 5 bases, leaving 12 bases between them. This CDR3 is built from 13 residues. Germline values: CDR1 WSHSY, CDR2 SAAADI. CDR3 in DNA: TGCGCCAGCATGTCCAGGGTCGATCAGCCCCAGCATTTT. Its translation is CASMSRVDQPQHF.

Many counts were recorded for this clonotype. CDR3 in amino acids: CSARPPGRGEQYF. The CDR3 region has the DNA TGCAGTGCTAGACCTCCCGGAAGGGGCGAGCAGTACTTC. The chain uses TRBV20-1 and TRBJ2-7, with D perhaps TRBD1 (5 bases). V was clipped by 2 bases and J by 6 bases, with 14 bases between them. Germline CDR1 DFQATT, CDR2 SNEGSKA (reference sequence). The length of the CDR3 is 13 residues.

Only a few counts were recorded for this clonotype. The chain combines TRBV4-2 with TRBJ2-7, with D uncertain. Germline assignment: CDR1 LGHNA and CDR2 YNFKEQ. The CDR3 is made up of 14 amino acids. The V end lost 3 bases, the J end lost 4 bases, and 13 bases lay between the germline ends. The CDR3 nucleotides read TGTGCCAGCAGCCATTCGGTAGGGCTATACGAGCAGTACTTC. It encodes CASSHSVGLYEQYF.

A few counts support this clonotype. J is TRBJ1-4 and V is TRBV20-1; D is perhaps TRBD1 (6 bases). Germline CDR1 reads DFQATT; CDR2 reads SNEGSKA (reference sequence). Trimming cost V 6 bases and J 1 base, with 12 bases left between them. This CDR3 is 14 amino acids long. The CDR3 DNA reads as TGCAGTGCCCGGTTGACAGGAACTAATGAAAAACTGTTTTTT. It translates to CSARLTGTNEKLFF.